Below, 25 T cell receptor beta chains from the same sample are listed, as sequenced in a study of T cell responses to AZD1222 COVID-19 vaccine (dated by TCRdb to the early 2020s). This specimen's time point label, interpreted: about 28 days (+/-7) after the second vaccine dose. Receptors were amplified or captured by the immunoSEQ multiplex PCR assay. TCRdb obtained this table from immuneACCESS and retained in-frame rearrangements with V and J assigned. These tables miss some clones; where compared with another copy, unresolved V genes account for less than half of the shortfall, and the remainder is unexplained. In all, the sample holds 90,000 to 120,000 clones, and around 90% of those were seen once. The ten largest account for 4.8% of the sample. The specimen comprised peripheral blood, sampled 28 days after the second AZD1222 dose. The receptors originated from an adult who received the AZD1222 COVID-19 vaccine.

The chain is built from TRBV2 and TRBJ2-7, with D perhaps matching TRBD1 (6 bases). Trimming cost V 6 bases and J 4 bases, with 13 bases left between them. Germline CDR1 SNHLY, CDR2 FYNNEI. CDR3 length equals 13 residues. The CDR3 coding sequence is TGTGCCAGCAGCGTCAGGGGCGCGTACGAGCAGTACTTC. Its translation is CASSVRGAYEQYF.

The chain links TRBV9 to TRBJ1-2, with 7 bases lining up with TRBD1. Trimming at V came to 1 base and at J to 8 bases, leaving 11 bases not matched to a gene. This CDR3 has 15 amino acids. Germline V lookup: CDR1 SGDLS, CDR2 YYNGEE. The CDR3 loop is CASSVWGGTEGGYTF. The CDR3 DNA reads as TGTGCCAGCAGCGTATGGGGCGGGACAGAAGGAGGCTACACCTTC.

CDR3 region: CATGDREGYEQFF. The CDR3 nucleotides read TGTGCCACCGGGGACAGGGAGGGCTATGAGCAGTTCTTC. This chain links TRBV19 with TRBJ2-1, with 9 bases aligning to TRBD1. Germline CDR1 is LNHDA and CDR2 is SQIVND (reference sequence). The CDR3 contains 13 residues. V dropped 10 bases and J dropped 8; count of bases not matched to a gene: 9. The variable domain in full, with the rest retrieved from reference TRBV19 and TRBJ2-1, is DGGITQSPKYLFRKEGQNVTLSCEQNLNHDAMYWYRQDPGQGLRLIYYSQIVNDFQKGDIAEGYSVSREKKESFPLTVTSAQKNPTAFYLCATGDREGYEQFFGPGTRLTVL.

This chain links TRBV5-8 with TRBJ2-7; D might be TRBD1 or TRBD2, each matching 5 bases. The CDR3 sequence is 15 residues long. From germline, CDR1 is SGHTS and CDR2 YDEGEE. Between the trimmed V and J ends, which lost 5 bases and 0 bases, there was a span of 15 bases. CDR3 bases: TGTGCCAGCAGAGAACGACAGCGGAGCTCCTACGAGCAGTACTTC. This sequence encodes CASRERQRSSYEQYF.

Here the CDR3 DNA reads TGTGCCTGGAGCCATTGGTCCTATGGCTACACCTTC. Encoded protein: CAWSHWSYGYTF. The gene calls are TRBV30 and TRBJ1-2; D remains unclear. The CDR3 totals 12 residues. Deletions cut 3 bases from V and 4 bases from J, with 9 bases between. Per the germline V gene, CDR1 is GTSNPN and CDR2 is SVGIG (reference sequence).

This chain uses TRBV30 with TRBJ1-2, with 7 bases fitting TRBD1. The V gene's germline CDR1 is GTSNPN and CDR2 SVGIG (reference sequence). J lost 8 bases, V lost 5 bases, and 5 bases had no gene match. The CDR3 loop spans 11 amino acids. CDR3 loop: CAWGDRVGYTF. CDR3 bases: TGTGCCTGGGGCGACAGGGTCGGCTACACCTTC.

The chain carries TRBV27 and TRBJ2-2; 10 bases align to TRBD1. Trimming removed 9 bases from V and 5 bases from J; junction bases left unmatched: 9. The CDR3 is made up of 15 amino acids. The germline V gene encodes CDR1 MNHEY and CDR2 SMNVEV (reference sequence). This CDR3 reads CASSPDRGTTGELFF. CDR3 in DNA: TGTGCCAGTTCTCCGGACAGGGGGACAACCGGGGAGCTGTTTTTT.

This clone has a handful of counts. The gene calls are TRBV6-2 or TRBV6-3 and TRBJ1-1; D uncertain. The germline gives CDR1 MNHEY, CDR2 SVGEGT. This CDR3 spans 15 amino acids. Trimming took off 2 bases at V and 0 bases at J, with 10 bases between the two ends. The CDR3 nucleotides are TGTGCCAGCAGTTACCGGCGGGTCATGAACACTGAAGCTTTCTTT. Its protein product is CASSYRRVMNTEAFF.

This sequence joins TRBV5-4 and TRBJ1-2; no definite D call. This CDR3 spans 12 amino acids. Trimming removed 2 bases at V and 11 bases at J, with 13 bases between. In germline, CDR1 is SGHNT, CDR2 YYREEE (reference sequence). This CDR3 reads CASSLFTGWYTF. In nucleotides, the CDR3 is TGTGCCAGCAGCTTATTTACTGGATGGTACACCTTC.

As regards this clone: In the same sample, other DNA sequences code for this CDR3. The chain links TRBV9 to TRBJ1-1; no clear D gene. CDR1 and CDR2 (germline): SGDLS, YYNGEE. Trimming took 0 bases from V and 2 from J, leaving 8 bases between them. The CDR3 has 14 amino acids. The CDR3 reads CASSVAGVNTEAFF. The CDR3 nucleotides are TGTGCCAGCAGCGTAGCGGGAGTCAACACTGAAGCTTTCTTT.

V and J are TRBV20-1 and TRBJ1-3, with unresolved D. The germline CDR1 and CDR2 sequences are DFQATT and SNEGSKA (reference sequence). The CDR3 runs to 13 residues. V dropped 3 bases and J dropped 2 bases, with 8 bases sitting between them. CDR3 loop: CSASSPAGNTIYF. The CDR3 DNA sequence: TGCAGTGCTAGTTCGCCTGCTGGAAACACCATATATTTT.

V and J are TRBV28 and TRBJ1-5; the D is unclear. The CDR3 totals 13 residues. Germline V CDR1 and CDR2: MDHEN, SYDVKM. V lost 7 bases, J lost 7 bases, and 14 bases lay in between. CDR3 nucleotides: TGTGCCAGCACGCGGGATTTTCTACAGCCCCAGCATTTT. It encodes CASTRDFLQPQHF. The whole variable domain, remainder taken from reference TRBV28 and TRBJ1-5, is DVKVTQSSRYLVKRTGEKVFLECVQDMDHENMFWYRQDPGLGLRLIYFSYDVKMKEKGDIPEGYSVSREKKERFSLILESASTNQTSMYLCASTRDFLQPQHFGDGTRLSIL.

The V gene is TRBV2, the J gene TRBJ1-4, with 9 bases aligning to TRBD1. Trimming removed 5 bases from V and 0 bases from J; junction bases left unmatched: 4. Per germline, CDR1 SNHLY and CDR2 FYNNEI. The CDR3 consists of 16 residues. CDR3 region: CASSRDRETTNEKLFF. CDR3 coding DNA: TGTGCCAGCAGTAGGGACAGGGAAACAACTAATGAAAAACTGTTTTTT.

The chain is built from TRBV5-6 and TRBJ2-2, with 8 positions matching TRBD1. The junction had 2 bases not matched to a gene; V was cut back by 4 bases and J by 6 bases. Germline loops: CDR1 SGHDT, CDR2 YYEEEE. CDR3 length equals 13 residues. The CDR3 protein is CASSAGGAGELFF. The CDR3 bases are TGTGCCAGCAGCGCAGGGGGCGCCGGGGAGCTGTTTTTT.

In this sample, this clone turned up once. The chain couples TRBV2 to TRBJ2-2; D possibly matches TRBD1 or TRBD2 (5 bases each). The V gene's germline CDR1 is SNHLY and CDR2 FYNNEI. This CDR3 region has 14 residues. The germline V and J ends were trimmed by 4 bases and 5 bases, with 11 bases remaining between them. The CDR3 region is CASSAQGGTGELFF. Here the CDR3 DNA reads TGTGCCAGCAGTGCTCAGGGCGGGACCGGGGAGCTGTTTTTT.

This chain joins TRBV7-6 and TRBJ1-2; D is uncertain. CDR1 SGHVS and CDR2 FNYEAQ come from the germline V gene. The CDR3 consists of 13 residues. Trimming left V 5 bases short and J 8 bases short, with 15 bases between. The CDR3 protein is CASSARVPGGYTF. The CDR3 DNA reads as TGTGCCAGCAGCGCTAGGGTTCCCGGGGGCTACACCTTC.

The sample holds one count of this clone. The V call is TRBV24-1, the J call TRBJ2-1; D possibly corresponds to TRBD1 (6 bases). The CDR3 is 15 amino acids. CDR1 is KGHDR and CDR2 is SFDVKD in the germline V gene. The V end was cut by 7 bases, the J end by 1 base, with 13 bases between. Here the CDR3 DNA reads TGTGCCACCAGCACAGGGTCAGCGTCCTACAATGAGCAGTTCTTC. Translated, it gives CATSTGSASYNEQFF.

The gene calls are TRBV9 and TRBJ2-4; TRBD1 aligns across 8 bases. CDR3 size: 15 residues. With 4 bases clipped from V and 6 bases from J, the junction kept 9 bases outside the gene matches. Germline V gene sequence: CDR1 SGDLS, CDR2 YYNGEE. The CDR3 bases are TGTGCCAGCAGCTCTCCCCACAGGGGGATAAACATTCAGTACTTC. It is translated as CASSSPHRGINIQYF.

The chain is built from TRBV6-5 and TRBJ2-7, with 7 nucleotides matching TRBD1. Germline V CDR1 and CDR2: MNHEY, SVGAGI. CDR3 size: 13 residues. Trimming cost V 7 bases and J 2 bases; bases outside gene matches: 5. The CDR3 sequence: CASIRQGTYEQYF. CDR3 nucleotide sequence: TGTGCCAGCATCCGACAGGGAACCTACGAGCAGTACTTC.

This clone was picked up a small number of times. The chain employs TRBV7-6 and TRBJ2-1, with TRBD2 as a possible D gene (6 bases). The CDR3 has 16 amino acids. V was clipped by 5 bases and J by 7 bases, with 21 bases between them. CDR1 and CDR2 from the germline V gene are SGHVS and FNYEAQ. The CDR3 is CASSKGEVGDGNEQFF. The CDR3 DNA is TGTGCCAGCAGCAAAGGGGAGGTAGGAGATGGAAATGAGCAGTTCTTC.

V gene TRBV29-1 combines with J gene TRBJ2-7; D not resolved. Trimming removed 4 bases from V and 2 bases from J, with 9 bases in between. The V gene's germline CDR1 is SQVTM and CDR2 ANQGSEA. CDR3 length: 12 residues. The CDR3 reads CSVVDGAYEQYF. The CDR3 region has the DNA TGCAGCGTTGTGGACGGAGCCTACGAGCAGTACTTC.

The V gene is TRBV23-1, the J gene TRBJ2-5; 10 positions match TRBD2. TRBV23-1 is sorted into the ORF group, with uncertain function. V was pared by 0 bases and J by 3 bases, with 4 bases of the junction left unmatched. CDR3 length equals 16 residues. This CDR3 reads CASSQSLAGVKETQYF. DNA for the CDR3: TGCGCCAGCAGTCAATCGCTAGCGGGGGTTAAAGAGACCCAGTACTTC.

The table lists this clone with a count of one. The chain uses TRBV5-1 and TRBJ2-7, with no clear D. This CDR3 contains 13 residues. Looked up from germline, CDR1 is SGHRS and CDR2 is YFSETQ. Trimming cost V 7 bases and J 2 bases, with 13 bases left between them. The CDR3 reads CASSPQSPYEQYF. The CDR3 DNA reads TGCGCCAGCTCCCCCCAGAGTCCCTACGAGCAGTACTTC.

The chain couples TRBV28 to TRBJ1-2, with D perhaps matching TRBD1 (5 bases). Per the germline V gene, CDR1 is MDHEN and CDR2 is SYDVKM. CDR3 length: 14 residues. Trimming shortened V by 1 base and J by 3 bases, and 9 bases separated the two germline ends. In nucleotides, the CDR3 is TGTGCCAGCAGTTTATCGGGGGGTTACTATGGCTACACCTTC. Protein: CASSLSGGYYGYTF.

The chain combines TRBV12-3 or TRBV12-4 with TRBJ1-2; TRBD1 aligns across 8 bases. Unmatched junction bases numbered 7, after V lost 11 bases and J lost 8 bases. The CDR3 consists of 11 residues. The CDR3 DNA sequence: TGTGCCGCCTCCAGGGGGCACGGCTACACCTTC. Translated: CAASRGHGYTF.